This note documents a single T cell receptor beta chain sequence. The data were obtained in a study of blood T cell repertoires in COVID-19. The overall study: Acute and convalescent COVID-19 specimens originated in the United States, Italy and Spain. PBMCs, B-cell-depleted T cells, or T cells provided the cDNA or gDNA that made up the material.

Looked up from germline, CDR1 is KGHDR and CDR2 is SFDVKD. The CDR3 sequence is 11 residues long. J lost 12 bases, V lost 6 bases, and 3 bases had no gene match. Data came from immunoSEQ multiplex PCR; TCRdb stores just in-frame clones and leaves some out. Here the sample spans under 200,000 clones, under 80% being singletons. The TCR comes from a man aged 65-85 years with acute or convalescent COVID-19. Sample: peripheral blood. The genes are TRBV24-1 and TRBJ2-1, with 8 bases fitting TRBD2. CDR3 sequence (DNA): TGTGCCACCAGTAGGGCGGGAGGGCAGTTCTTC. Protein product: CATSRAGGQFF.